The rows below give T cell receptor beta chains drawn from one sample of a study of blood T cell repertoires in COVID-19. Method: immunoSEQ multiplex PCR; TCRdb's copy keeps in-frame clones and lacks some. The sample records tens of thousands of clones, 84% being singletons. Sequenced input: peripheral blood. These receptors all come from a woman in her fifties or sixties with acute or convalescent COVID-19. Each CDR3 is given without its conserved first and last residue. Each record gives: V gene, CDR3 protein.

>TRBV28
ASSRPAGGSGNEQF
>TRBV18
ASSLTGDNEQF
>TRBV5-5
ASSAGGASYGYT
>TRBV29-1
SVRSGRGSDTQY
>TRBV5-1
ASSLGPGGNTEAF
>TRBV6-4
ASSISSNQPQH
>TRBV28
ASRWGRASYEQY
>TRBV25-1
ASSEAGVETQY
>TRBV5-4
ASSLAGGQGTGELF
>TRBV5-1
ASSFWSGGASYNEQF
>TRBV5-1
ASSLSGKGNTEAF
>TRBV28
ASSLPRGSGYNEQF
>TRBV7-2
ATTIGGRADTQY
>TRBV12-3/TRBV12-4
AIGDYEQY
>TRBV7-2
ASSPPGLAGYNEQF
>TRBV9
ASSVAPWRYEQF
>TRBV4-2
ASSQVSGATDTQY
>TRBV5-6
ASSLVSGVYEQY
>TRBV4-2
ASSQDPPQGGETQY
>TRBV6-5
ASRKGDHSNQPQH
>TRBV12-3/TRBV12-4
ASSHFSNQPQH
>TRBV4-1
ASSHQRGTGELF
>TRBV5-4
ASSLFGGSNTGELF
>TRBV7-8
ASSLKSVGQQTNYGYT
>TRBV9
ASSVMTGVGYT
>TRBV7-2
ASSLLRGAIAF
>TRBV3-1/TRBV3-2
ASSLLPSGTGSYEQY
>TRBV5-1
ASSQGTGIGRGYT
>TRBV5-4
ASNMGQMNTEAF
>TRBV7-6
ASSLGHLAVDSYNEQF
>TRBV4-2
ASSQSTQGPTEAF
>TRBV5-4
ASSLALAGVVPDTQY
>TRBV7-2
ASSPGTANSPLH
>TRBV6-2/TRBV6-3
ASSYPEIKLF
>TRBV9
ASSVGLAGVKMRETQY
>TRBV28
ATRTAKRGYT
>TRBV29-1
SVESRNEQF
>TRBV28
ASNRPNEQF
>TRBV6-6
ASSSQGGSPLH
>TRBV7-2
ASSPSQTSFTGELF
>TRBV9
ASSGDRAGGYT
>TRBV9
ASSVEGTGGNEQF
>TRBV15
ATSLSSYNEQF
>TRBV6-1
ASSEERGTGELF
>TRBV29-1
SVEDLGGGS
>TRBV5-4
ASSLARSGELF
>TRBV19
ASSPSRHFIAAF
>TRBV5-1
ASSVAGDRGETQY
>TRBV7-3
ASSSTGQGSDTQY
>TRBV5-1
ASSWDRFEQF
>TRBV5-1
ASSLGQGRGYT
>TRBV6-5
ASSYRDNQPQH